Sequencing of this TCR beta chain was carried out in a study of blood T cell repertoires in COVID-19. For the study at large: Whether acute or convalescent, the COVID-19 samples came from the United States, Italy and Spain. T cells, B-cell-depleted T cells, or PBMCs supplied cDNA or gDNA.

Per germline, CDR1 LGHNT and CDR2 FRNRAP. Trimming left V 3 bases short and J 10 bases short, with 7 bases between. This CDR3 contains 11 residues. In the authors' methods: It was from reference gene primer amplification that nucleated cell counts were estimated. Here immunoSEQ multiplex PCR was the method, and the copy in TCRdb shows in-frame clones only, minus some. V and J calls and clone size follow that table, whereas D and trimming were derived from the DNA. The data contain about half a million clones, roughly nine tenths of them singletons. Donors in Cohort 3 who had recovered were those with two negative PCRs, healthcare professional clearance, or resolution of their symptoms.

This clonotype was obtained from a woman aged 55-69 years who had recovered from COVID-19. The specimen was PBMCs or T cells enriched from blood (not recorded which). This chain connects TRBV12-5 to TRBJ1-3; D call uncertain. CDR3 amino acids: CASGFLPTIYF. CDR3 DNA sequence: TGTGCTAGTGGTTTCCTACCGACCATATATTTT.